A single sample gave rise to the 12 T cell receptor beta chains below, sequenced in a study of T-cell memory formation after mild COVID-19. TCRdb processed the 5' RACE reads anew with MiXCR; each CDR3 protein has one entry. Among 150,000 to 200,000 distinct CDR3 sequences listed, around 18% were seen once. Sequenced: PBMCs or a T cell subset sorted from them (not recorded which). The source is a young man who had mild COVID-19 (a few samples of this study predate the infection). Cell type and time point are not known.

This chain uses TRBV29-1 with TRBJ1-4; D is perhaps TRBD1 (6 bases). The V end was cut by 7 bases, the J end by 3 bases, with 21 bases between. Germline values: CDR1 SQVTM, CDR2 ANQGSEA. CDR3 length: 16 amino acids. The CDR3 loop is CSAGGGEVGPNEKLFF. The CDR3 nucleotides read TGCAGCGCCGGCGGGGGCGAGGTTGGGCCTAATGAAAAACTGTTTTTT.

V gene TRBV5-1 combines with J gene TRBJ2-5; D is perhaps TRBD1 (6 bases). The CDR3 is made up of 14 amino acids. V was pared by 4 bases and J by 2 bases, with 12 bases between. Germline lookup yields CDR1 SGHRS and CDR2 YFSETQ. The CDR3 nucleotides read TGCGCCAGCAGCATTACGACAGGACAAGAGACCCAGTACTTC. Protein: CASSITTGQETQYF.

This clonotype turned up a few times. The gene calls are TRBV12-5 and TRBJ1-2; the D is unclear. V was shortened by 6 bases and J by 7 bases, with 12 bases between the two germline ends. From germline, CDR1 is LGHNT and CDR2 FRNRAP. The CDR3 runs 12 residues. The CDR3 DNA follows: TGTGCTAGTGGGTTACGGACCGGTGGCTACACCTTC. Translation gives CASGLRTGGYTF.

This clonotype turned up a few times. The rearrangement links TRBV6-2 or TRBV6-3 to TRBJ1-1; tentative D call: TRBD1 (5 bases). CDR3 size: 13 residues. Trimming cost V 3 bases and J 4 bases, with 9 bases left between them. Germline V gives CDR1 MNHEY, CDR2 SVGEGT. CDR3: CASSYTGGTEAFF. The CDR3 DNA reads TGTGCCAGCAGTTATACGGGGGGCACTGAAGCTTTCTTT.

V usage is TRBV5-1 and J usage is TRBJ1-2, with D unresolved. V shed 3 bases and J shed 2 bases, with 8 bases lying between them. In germline, CDR1 is SGHRS, CDR2 YFSETQ. The length of the CDR3 is 13 residues. The CDR3 sequence is CASSSLQNYGYTF. The CDR3 DNA sequence: TGCGCCAGCAGCTCTCTTCAGAACTATGGCTACACCTTC.

V and J are TRBV20-1 and TRBJ1-2, with TRBD1 identical over 7 bases. V was clipped by 6 bases and J by 2 bases; unmatched bases: 9. Looked up from germline, CDR1 is DFQATT and CDR2 is SNEGSKA (reference sequence). The CDR3 sequence is 14 residues long. The CDR3 DNA reads TGCAGTGCGTCGACTGGGACAGTGAACTATGGCTACACCTTC. Residues: CSASTGTVNYGYTF.

This clonotype was observed at least ten times. The chain uses TRBV7-2 and TRBJ2-7; possibly TRBD1 for D (6 bases). Germline-derived CDR1 and CDR2 are SGHTA and FQGNSA. Trimming shortened V by 5 bases and J by 3 bases, and 11 bases separated the two germline ends. The CDR3 sequence is 13 residues long. CDR3 sequence reads: CASSPTGFYEQYV. The CDR3 DNA follows: TGTGCCAGCAGCCCTACAGGGTTCTACGAGCAGTACGTC.

The chain joins TRBV20-1 to TRBJ1-1; 7 nucleotides line up with TRBD1. The germline V gene encodes CDR1 DFQATT and CDR2 SNEGSKA (reference sequence). With 5 bases clipped from V and 3 bases from J, the junction kept 12 bases outside the gene matches. The CDR3 loop spans 15 amino acids. CDR3 in DNA: TGCAGTGCTGGGCCCTTACAGGGGTTTGACACTGAAGCTTTCTTT. This gives the protein CSAGPLQGFDTEAFF.

This clonotype was detected only a few times. This rearrangement joins TRBV7-2 to TRBJ2-1, with 8 nucleotides matching TRBD2. The trim removed 5 bases at V and 4 bases at J, leaving 13 bases unmatched. CDR1 and CDR2 (germline): SGHTA, FQGNSA. The length of the CDR3 is 17 residues. The CDR3 reads CASSPRRSSGAYNEQFF. The DNA of the CDR3 is TGTGCCAGCAGCCCACGAAGGAGTAGCGGGGCTTACAATGAGCAGTTCTTC.

CDR3 coding DNA: TGTGCCAGCACCAACTGGGGCGGGGGTCAGGGAGAGACCCAGTACTTC. This translates into CASTNWGGGQGETQYF. This chain joins TRBV12-3 or TRBV12-4 and TRBJ2-5, with 7 positions matching TRBD2. The junction had 15 bases not matched to a gene; V was cut back by 7 bases and J by 4 bases. The CDR3 sequence is 16 residues long.

This clonotype was found a few times. V usage is TRBV29-1 and J usage is TRBJ1-1; D call uncertain. In germline, CDR1 is SQVTM, CDR2 ANQGSEA. V was clipped by 7 bases and J by 1 base, with 10 bases between them. The length of the CDR3 is 12 residues. The CDR3 sequence: CSAARRNTEAFF. The CDR3, as DNA: TGCAGCGCCGCCAGGAGGAACACTGAAGCTTTCTTT. The whole variable domain, filled in from reference TRBV29-1 and TRBJ1-1, reads SAVISQKPSRDICQRGTSLTIQCQVDSQVTMMFWYRQQPGQSLTLIATANQGSEATYESGFVIDKFPISRPNLTFSTLTVSNMSPEDSSIYLCSAARRNTEAFFGQGTRLTVV.

This clonotype was seen more than once but under ten times. V is TRBV7-2 and J is TRBJ2-4, with 12 bases lining up with TRBD2. This CDR3 contains 18 residues. Germline loops: CDR1 SGHTA, CDR2 FQGNSA. Trimming removed 4 bases from V and 1 base from J; junction bases left unmatched: 8. The CDR3 DNA reads TGTGCCAGCAGCTACGGACTAGCGGGAACACAGGCCAAAAACATTCAGTACTTC. It codes for CASSYGLAGTQAKNIQYF.